The T cell receptor beta chain under discussion was sequenced for a study of T-cell memory formation after mild COVID-19. Each CDR3 protein gets one entry after TCRdb re-called the 5' RACE reads with MiXCR. Among approximately 250,000 distinct CDR3 sequences listed, 16% were seen once. This clonotype has a handful of counts. Antigen specificity is unknown. Study-level findings and limits: Mainly in CM and EM were contracting CD4+ clones; CD8+ were in EMRA. A second wave expanding day 15 to 37 was CD4+-biased; contracting clones were balanced.

The CDR3 length is 16 residues. Germline V gives CDR1 MNHEY, CDR2 SVGEGT. Trimming cost V 4 bases and J 9 bases, with 19 bases left between them. This receptor was obtained from a man in his late teens or twenties who had mild COVID-19 (a few samples of this study predate the infection). Cell type and time point are not known. The chain couples TRBV6-2 or TRBV6-3 to TRBJ1-6; D might be TRBD1 (5 bases). The specimen was PBMCs or a T cell subset sorted from them (not recorded which). CDR3 coding DNA: TGTGCCAGCAGTTCGACCATCAGGGTAATTGCTTCACCCCTCCACTTT. Translating it yields CASSSTIRVIASPLHF.